This TCR beta chain was recovered during a study of cytomegalovirus exposure and HLA in healthy donors. Regarding donors, all were healthy bone marrow donors. With regard to this clone: Antigen: not known.

In the PCR, 60 Vbeta and 13 Jbeta primers were used. Sequencing was performed with immunoSEQ multiplex PCR; in TCRdb, only in-frame clones are kept and a portion is missing. The data hold roughly 180,000 clones, with about 77% observed a single time. The CDR3 sequence is 13 residues long. Germline values: CDR1 MDHEN, CDR2 SYDVKM. Between the trimmed V and J ends, which lost 4 bases and 4 bases, there was a span of 10 bases. General study points: Because they were indistinguishable, some V segments, including TRBV6-2 and TRBV6-3, were excluded. Presence/absence analyses took donor sequencing depth as roughly uniform. Cytomegalovirus status was reportedly diagnosed by the classifier with high sensitivity and specificity.

The V call is TRBV28, the J call TRBJ2-5; TRBD2 is a possible D gene (6 bases). The sequence was collected from a woman in her twenties or thirties in good health and CMV-seropositive. Sequencing was carried out using PBMCs. The DNA of the CDR3 is TGTGCCAGCAGTTGGGGAGGTGGAGAGACCCAGTACTTC. As protein: CASSWGGGETQYF.